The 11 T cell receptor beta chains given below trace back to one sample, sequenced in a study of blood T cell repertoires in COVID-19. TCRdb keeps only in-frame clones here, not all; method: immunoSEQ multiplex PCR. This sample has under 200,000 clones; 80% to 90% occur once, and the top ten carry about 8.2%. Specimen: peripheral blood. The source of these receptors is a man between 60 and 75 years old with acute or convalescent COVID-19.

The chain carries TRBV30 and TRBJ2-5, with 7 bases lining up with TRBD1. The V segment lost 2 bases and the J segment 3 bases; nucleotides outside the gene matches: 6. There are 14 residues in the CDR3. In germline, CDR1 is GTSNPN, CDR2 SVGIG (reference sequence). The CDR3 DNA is TGTGCCTGGAGTAGGGGGCTTGGGGAAGAGACCCAGTACTTC. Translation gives CAWSRGLGEETQYF.

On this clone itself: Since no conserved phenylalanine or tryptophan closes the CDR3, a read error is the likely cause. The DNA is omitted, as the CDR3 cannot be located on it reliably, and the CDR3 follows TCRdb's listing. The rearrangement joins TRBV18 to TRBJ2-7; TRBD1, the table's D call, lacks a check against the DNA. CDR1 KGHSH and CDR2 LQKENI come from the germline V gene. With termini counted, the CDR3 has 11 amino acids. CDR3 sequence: CASSPPGAPRL.

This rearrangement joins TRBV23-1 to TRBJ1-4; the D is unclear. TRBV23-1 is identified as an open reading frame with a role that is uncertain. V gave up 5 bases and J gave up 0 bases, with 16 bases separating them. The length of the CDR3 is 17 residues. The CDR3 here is CASSIHGSDATNEKLFF. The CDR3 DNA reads TGCGCCAGCAGTATCCACGGGTCGGATGCAACTAATGAAAAACTGTTTTTT.

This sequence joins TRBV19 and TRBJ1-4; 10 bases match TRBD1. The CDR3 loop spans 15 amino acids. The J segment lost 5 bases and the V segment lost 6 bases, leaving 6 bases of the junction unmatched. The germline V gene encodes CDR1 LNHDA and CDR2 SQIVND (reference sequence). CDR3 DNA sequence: TGTGCCAGTAGCCAATCGGGACAGGGGAATGAAAAACTGTTTTTT. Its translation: CASSQSGQGNEKLFF.

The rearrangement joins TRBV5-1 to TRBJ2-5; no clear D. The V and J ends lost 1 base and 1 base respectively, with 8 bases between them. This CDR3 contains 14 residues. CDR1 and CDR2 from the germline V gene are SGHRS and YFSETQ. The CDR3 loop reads CASSLRTSQETQYF. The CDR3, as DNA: TGCGCCAGCAGCTTGCGTACATCCCAAGAGACCCAGTACTTC.

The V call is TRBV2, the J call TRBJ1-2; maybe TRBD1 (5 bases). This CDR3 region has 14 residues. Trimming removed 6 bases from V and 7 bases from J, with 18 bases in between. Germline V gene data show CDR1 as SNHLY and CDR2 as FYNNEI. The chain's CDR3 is CASSEGGAVLGYTF. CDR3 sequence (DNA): TGTGCCAGCAGCGAGGGAGGGGCCGTCCTTGGCTACACCTTC.

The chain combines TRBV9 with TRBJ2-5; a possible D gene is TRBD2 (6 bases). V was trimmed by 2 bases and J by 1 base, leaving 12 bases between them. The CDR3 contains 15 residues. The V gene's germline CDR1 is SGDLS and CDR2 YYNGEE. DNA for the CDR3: TGTGCCAGCAGCGTGGGAGGTCCAACCCAAGAGACCCAGTACTTC. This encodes CASSVGGPTQETQYF.

The CDR3 sequence is CASSLDGGRAAGQQYF. CDR3 nucleotide sequence: TGCGCCAGCAGCCTAGACGGCGGGAGAGCAGCTGGCCAGCAGTACTTC. The chain has TRBV5-1 and TRBJ2-7, with 7 bases matching TRBD2. Germline loops: CDR1 SGHRS, CDR2 YFSETQ. V lost 4 bases and J lost 8; bases outside the gene matches: 18. The CDR3 length is 16 residues.

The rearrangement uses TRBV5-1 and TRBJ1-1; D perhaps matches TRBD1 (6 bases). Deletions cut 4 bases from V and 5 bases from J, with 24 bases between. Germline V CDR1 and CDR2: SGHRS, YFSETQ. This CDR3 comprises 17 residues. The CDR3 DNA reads TGCGCCAGCAGCAACCCCCGGGACACACCCTGGGGGACTGAAGCTTTCTTT. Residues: CASSNPRDTPWGTEAFF. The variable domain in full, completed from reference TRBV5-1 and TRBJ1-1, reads KAGVTQTPRYLIKTRGQQVTLSCSPISGHRSVSWYQQTPGQGLQFLFEYFSETQRNKGNFPGRFSGRQFSNSRSEMNVSTLELGDSALYLCASSNPRDTPWGTEAFFGQGTRLTVV.

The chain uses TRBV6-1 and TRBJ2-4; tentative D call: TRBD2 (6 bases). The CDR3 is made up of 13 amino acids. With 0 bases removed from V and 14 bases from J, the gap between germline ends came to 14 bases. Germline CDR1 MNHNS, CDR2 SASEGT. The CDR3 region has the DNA TGTGCCAGCAGTGAAGCGGAGGGCGATCAGAAGTACTTC. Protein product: CASSEAEGDQKYF.

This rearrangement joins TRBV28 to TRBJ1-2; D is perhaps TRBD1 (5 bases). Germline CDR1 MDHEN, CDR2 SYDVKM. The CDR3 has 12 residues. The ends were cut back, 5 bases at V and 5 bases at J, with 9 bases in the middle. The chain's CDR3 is CASSARGYGYTF. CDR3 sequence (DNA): TGTGCCAGCAGTGCGCGGGGGTATGGCTACACCTTC.